This T cell receptor (beta chain) was identified during a study of blood T cells in healthy people across ages. Study-level points and caveats: It was found that TCR beta diversity correlated strongly with the percentage of naive T cells.

Sample-barcoded 5' priming and a J-beta primer mix drove a second PCR of about 7 to 12 cycles. TCRdb re-analysed the 5' RACE reads in MiXCR, keeping a single row per CDR3 protein. The table lists under 2 million distinct CDR3 sequences, approximately 32% of them singletons, with 10% to 12% in the top ten. Remarks on this clonotype: Antigen: not known.

Extraction yielded at least 6 micrograms of total RNA per sample. This clonotype was sampled from a woman aged 30 to 39 in good health. The sequenced material came from blood.

The CDR3 DNA reads TGTGCCAGCAGCCAAGAGTTGACTAGCGGGGATACGCAGTATTTT. As protein: CASSQELTSGDTQYF. This rearrangement joins TRBV4-2 to TRBJ2-3; 10 nucleotides line up with TRBD2. Unmatched junction bases numbered 3, after V lost 0 bases and J lost 6 bases. This CDR3 is 15 amino acids long. Germline CDR1 is LGHNA and CDR2 is YNFKEQ.